Detailed here is one T cell receptor beta chain. Its specific antigen is unknown. No qualities accompany the bases; no much larger clone lies one base away. The germline V gene yields KGHSH for CDR1 and LQKENI for CDR2. V loses 6 bases, J loses 7 bases, and the germline ends lie 15 bases apart. Spanning cysteine to phenylalanine, the CDR3 consists of 14 amino acids. The sequence is cut down to CDR3 DNA, 42 bases in frame from base 1. The library was prepared using the immunoSEQ multiplex PCR assay. This immuneACCESS table, as held by TCRdb, lists in-frame sequences with V and J called but not all clones. Of the missing ones, under half trace to an unresolved V gene in checked studies; the others have no known cause. The sample table records 110,000 or so clones; about 83% of these occur just once. The leading ten clones occupy 9% to 14% of the sample. This sample stems from a study of control samples from healthy donors and cancer patients (dated by TCRdb to 2018 to 2020).

The clonotype comes from a man younger than 45 in good health. Specimen: blood. The chain is made from TRBV18 and TRBJ1-4; a tentative D call is TRBD1 (5 bases match). The CDR3 corresponds to CASSPGTGTEKLFF. The DNA is as follows: TGTGCCAGCTCTCCCGGGACCGGGACTGAAAAACTGTTTTTT.